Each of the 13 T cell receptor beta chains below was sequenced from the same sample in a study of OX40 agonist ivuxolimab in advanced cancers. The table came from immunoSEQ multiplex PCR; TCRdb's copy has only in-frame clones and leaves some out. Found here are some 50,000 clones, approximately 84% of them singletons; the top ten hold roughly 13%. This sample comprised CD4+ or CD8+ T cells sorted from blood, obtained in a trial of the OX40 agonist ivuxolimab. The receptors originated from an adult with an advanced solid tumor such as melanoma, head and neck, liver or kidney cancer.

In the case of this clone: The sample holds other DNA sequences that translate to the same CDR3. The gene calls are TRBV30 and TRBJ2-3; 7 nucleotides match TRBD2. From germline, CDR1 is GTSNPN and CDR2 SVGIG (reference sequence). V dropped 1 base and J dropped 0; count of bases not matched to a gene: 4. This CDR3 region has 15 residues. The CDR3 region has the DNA TGTGCCTGGAGTGGGCTAGCGGCTAGCACAGATACGCAGTATTTT. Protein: CAWSGLAASTDTQYF.

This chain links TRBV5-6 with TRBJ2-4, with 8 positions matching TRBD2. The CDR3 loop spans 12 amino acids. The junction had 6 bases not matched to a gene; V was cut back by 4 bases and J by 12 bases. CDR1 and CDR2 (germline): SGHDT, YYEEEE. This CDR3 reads CASSPGGTNQYF. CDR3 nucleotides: TGTGCCAGCAGCCCGGGAGGGACAAATCAGTACTTC.

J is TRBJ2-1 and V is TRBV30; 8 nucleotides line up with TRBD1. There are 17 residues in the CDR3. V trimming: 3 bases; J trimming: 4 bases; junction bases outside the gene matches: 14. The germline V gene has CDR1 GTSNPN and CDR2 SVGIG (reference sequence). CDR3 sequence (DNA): TGTGCCTGGAGGAGAGACAGGGGACTTTTTCAATACAATGAGCAGTTCTTC. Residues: CAWRRDRGLFQYNEQFF.

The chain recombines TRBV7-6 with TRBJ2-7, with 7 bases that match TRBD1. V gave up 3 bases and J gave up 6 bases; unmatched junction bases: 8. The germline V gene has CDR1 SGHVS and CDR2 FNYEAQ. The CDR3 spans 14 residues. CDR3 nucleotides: TGTGCCAGCAGCTTGAACAGGGGATTAGGCGAGCAGTACTTC. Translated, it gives CASSLNRGLGEQYF.

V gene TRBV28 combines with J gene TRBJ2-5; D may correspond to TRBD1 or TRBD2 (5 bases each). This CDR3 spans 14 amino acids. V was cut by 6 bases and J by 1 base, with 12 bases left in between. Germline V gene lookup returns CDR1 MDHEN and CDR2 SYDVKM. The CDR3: CASRGERIQETQYF. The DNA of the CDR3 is TGTGCCAGCAGGGGGGAGCGGATCCAAGAGACCCAGTACTTC.

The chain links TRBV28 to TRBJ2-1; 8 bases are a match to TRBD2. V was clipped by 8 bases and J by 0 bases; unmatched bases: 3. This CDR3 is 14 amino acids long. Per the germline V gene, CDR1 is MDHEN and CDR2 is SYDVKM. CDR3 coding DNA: TGTGCCAGCTTAAGCGGGAGCTCCTACAATGAGCAGTTCTTC. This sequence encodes CASLSGSSYNEQFF.

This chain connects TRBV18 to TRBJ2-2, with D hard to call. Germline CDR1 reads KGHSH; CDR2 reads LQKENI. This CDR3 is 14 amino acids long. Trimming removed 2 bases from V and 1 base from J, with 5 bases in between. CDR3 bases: TGTGCCAGCTCACCAATCAAGAACACCGGGGAGCTGTTTTTT. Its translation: CASSPIKNTGELFF.

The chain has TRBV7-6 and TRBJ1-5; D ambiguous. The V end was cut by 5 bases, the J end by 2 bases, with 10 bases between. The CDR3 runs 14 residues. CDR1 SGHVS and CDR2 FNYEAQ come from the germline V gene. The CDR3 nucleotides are TGTGCCAGCAGCCTCACGGCAGGCAATCAGCCCCAGCATTTT. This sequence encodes CASSLTAGNQPQHF.

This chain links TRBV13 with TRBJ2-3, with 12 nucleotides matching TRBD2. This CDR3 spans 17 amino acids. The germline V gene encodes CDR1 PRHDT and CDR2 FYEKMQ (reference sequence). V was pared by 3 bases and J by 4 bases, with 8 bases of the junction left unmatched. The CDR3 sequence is CASSLTPSGRASDTQYF. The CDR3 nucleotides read TGTGCCAGCAGCTTGACCCCTAGCGGGAGGGCCTCAGATACGCAGTATTTT.

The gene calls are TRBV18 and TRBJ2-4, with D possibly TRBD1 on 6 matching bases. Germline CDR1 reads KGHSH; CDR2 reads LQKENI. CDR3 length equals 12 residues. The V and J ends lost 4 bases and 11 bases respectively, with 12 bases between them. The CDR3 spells CASSQDSFVQYF. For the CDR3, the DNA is TGTGCCAGCTCACAGGACAGTTTCGTTCAGTACTTC.

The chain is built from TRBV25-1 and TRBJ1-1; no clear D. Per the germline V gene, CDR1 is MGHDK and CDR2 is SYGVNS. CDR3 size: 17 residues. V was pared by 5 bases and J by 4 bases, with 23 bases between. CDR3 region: CASSSDLGRARGTEAFF. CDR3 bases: TGTGCCAGCAGTAGCGATTTAGGGAGGGCGCGGGGCACTGAAGCTTTCTTT.

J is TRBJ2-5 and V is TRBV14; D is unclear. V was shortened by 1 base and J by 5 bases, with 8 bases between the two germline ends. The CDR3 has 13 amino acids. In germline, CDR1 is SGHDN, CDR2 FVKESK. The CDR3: CASSQGQIETQYF. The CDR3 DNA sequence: TGTGCCAGCAGCCAAGGGCAAATCGAGACCCAGTACTTC.

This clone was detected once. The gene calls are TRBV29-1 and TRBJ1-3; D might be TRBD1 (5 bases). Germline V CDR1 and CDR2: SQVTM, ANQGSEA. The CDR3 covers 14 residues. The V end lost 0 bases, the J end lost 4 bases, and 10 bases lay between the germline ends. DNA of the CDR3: TGCAGCGTTGAAGACCCGGGGGACGGAAACACCATATATTTT. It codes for CSVEDPGDGNTIYF. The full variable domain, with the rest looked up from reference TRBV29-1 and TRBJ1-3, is SAVISQKPSRDICQRGTSLTIQCQVDSQVTMMFWYRQQPGQSLTLIATANQGSEATYESGFVIDKFPISRPNLTFSTLTVSNMSPEDSSIYLCSVEDPGDGNTIYFGEGSWLTVV.